This is a list of T cell receptor beta chains from one sample in a study of CD8 T cells in ankylosing spondylitis. Using its own MiXCR run on the 5' RACE reads, TCRdb lists one record per CDR3 protein. The repertoire includes over 700,000 distinct CDR3 sequences, around a fifth of them detected once, and 15% to 20% sits in the top ten. The sequenced material came from blood, either unsorted or a sorted T cell fraction (not recorded which). Receptors were obtained from a male donor with ankylosing spondylitis. CDR3s include the opening cysteine and the closing phenylalanine or tryptophan. A D gene is named only where the DNA matches it firmly. Size tells how often a clone was seen (once, few, many) or the class of an expanded clone, and some rows leave it out.

size: few; D: -; V: TRBV4-1; J: TRBJ1-1; CDR3: CASSQEGASARAFF; DNA: TGCGCCAGCAGCCAAGAGGGCGCGTCTGCAAGAGCTTTCTTT
size: few; D: -; V: TRBV4-1; J: TRBJ1-2; CDR3: CASSQDLRMTGGRRHGYTF; DNA: TGCGCCAGCAGCCAAGATCTGAGAATGACAGGAGGTCGGCGTCATGGCTACACCTTC
size: few; D: TRBD2; V: TRBV10-3; J: TRBJ2-3; CDR3: CAISDSGRASDTQYF; DNA: TGTGCCATCAGTGATAGCGGGAGGGCCTCAGATACGCAGTATTTT
size: -; D: -; V: TRBV12-3/TRBV12-4; J: TRBJ1-1; CDR3: CASSLGYRARTEAFF; DNA: TGTGCCAGCAGTTTGGGTTACAGGGCGAGGACTGAAGCTTTCTTT
size: -; D: -; V: TRBV6-1; J: TRBJ2-1; CDR3: CASTPMMWFSGAAYNEQFF; DNA: TGTGCCAGCACCCCAATGATGTGGTTTTCGGGAGCAGCCTACAATGAGCAGTTCTTC
size: few; D: -; V: TRBV12-3/TRBV12-4; J: TRBJ2-7; CDR3: CASSLAGRLYEQYF; DNA: TGTGCCAGCAGTTTAGCAGGGCGGCTGTACGAGCAGTACTTC
size: -; D: -; V: TRBV12-3/TRBV12-4; J: TRBJ1-2; CDR3: CASSPARQDYGYTF; DNA: TGTGCCAGCAGTCCGGCCCGCCAGGACTATGGCTACACCTTC
size: few; D: -; V: TRBV18; J: TRBJ1-5; CDR3: CASSPQKGNNQPQHF; DNA: TGTGCCAGCTCACCACAAAAAGGGAACAATCAGCCCCAGCATTTT
size: -; D: -; V: TRBV20-1; J: TRBJ1-5; CDR3: CSARGKGNQPQHF; DNA: TGCAGTGCTAGAGGGAAGGGCAATCAGCCCCAGCATTTT
size: -; D: TRBD1; V: TRBV7-9; J: TRBJ2-7; CDR3: CASSLGTGGAMVEQYF; DNA: TGTGCCAGCAGCCTCGGGACAGGGGGCGCAATGGTCGAGCAGTACTTC
size: -; D: -; V: TRBV20-1; J: TRBJ2-1; CDR3: CSARDLLAEYNEQFF; DNA: TGCAGTGCTAGAGATCTCCTAGCAGAGTACAATGAGCAGTTCTTC
size: few; D: -; V: TRBV9; J: TRBJ1-5; CDR3: CASSVEVSRDRYIFSNQPQHF; DNA: TGTGCCAGCAGCGTAGAGGTATCCAGGGACCGCTATATTTTTAGCAATCAGCCCCAGCATTTT
size: -; D: -; V: TRBV5-1; J: TRBJ1-2; CDR3: CASSGGLGTNYGYTF; DNA: TGCGCCAGCAGCGGAGGTCTGGGGACGAACTATGGCTACACCTTC
size: -; D: -; V: TRBV10-3; J: TRBJ2-7; CDR3: CAISVEANLGEQYF; DNA: TGTGCCATCAGTGTTGAGGCCAACTTGGGCGAGCAGTACTTC
size: -; D: TRBD1; V: TRBV10-2; J: TRBJ1-5; CDR3: CASMGQGAVQPQHF; DNA: TGCGCCAGCATGGGACAGGGGGCAGTCCAGCCCCAGCATTTT
size: -; D: TRBD2; V: TRBV6-1; J: TRBJ2-3; CDR3: CASTLGGGDTQYF; DNA: TGTGCCAGCACCTTGGGGGGGGGGGATACGCAGTATTTT
size: few; D: -; V: TRBV9; J: TRBJ1-1; CDR3: CASSVGADHTEAFF; DNA: TGTGCCAGCAGCGTAGGGGCAGACCACACTGAAGCTTTCTTT